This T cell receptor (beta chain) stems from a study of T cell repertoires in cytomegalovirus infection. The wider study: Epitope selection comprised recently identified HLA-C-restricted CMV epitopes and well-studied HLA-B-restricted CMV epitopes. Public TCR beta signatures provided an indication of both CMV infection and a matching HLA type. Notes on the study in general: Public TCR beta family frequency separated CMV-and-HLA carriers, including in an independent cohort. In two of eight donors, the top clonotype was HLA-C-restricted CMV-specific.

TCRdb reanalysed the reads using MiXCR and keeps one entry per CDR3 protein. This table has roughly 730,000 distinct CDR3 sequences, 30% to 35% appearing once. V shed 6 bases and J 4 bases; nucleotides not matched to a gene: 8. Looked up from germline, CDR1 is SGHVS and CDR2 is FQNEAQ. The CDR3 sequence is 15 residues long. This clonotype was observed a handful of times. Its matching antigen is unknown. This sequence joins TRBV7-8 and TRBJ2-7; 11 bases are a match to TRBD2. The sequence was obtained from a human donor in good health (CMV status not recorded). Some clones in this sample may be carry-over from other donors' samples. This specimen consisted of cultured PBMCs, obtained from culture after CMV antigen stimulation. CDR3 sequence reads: CASSYSGGARYEQYF. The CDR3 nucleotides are TGTGCCAGCAGTTATAGCGGGGGGGCCCGGTACGAGCAGTACTTC. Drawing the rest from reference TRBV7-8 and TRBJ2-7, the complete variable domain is GAGVSQSPRYKVAKRGQDVALRCDPISGHVSLFWYQQALGQGPEFLTYFQNEAQLDKSGLPSDRFFAERPEGSVSTLKIQRTQQEDSAVYLCASSYSGGARYEQYFGPGTRLTVT.